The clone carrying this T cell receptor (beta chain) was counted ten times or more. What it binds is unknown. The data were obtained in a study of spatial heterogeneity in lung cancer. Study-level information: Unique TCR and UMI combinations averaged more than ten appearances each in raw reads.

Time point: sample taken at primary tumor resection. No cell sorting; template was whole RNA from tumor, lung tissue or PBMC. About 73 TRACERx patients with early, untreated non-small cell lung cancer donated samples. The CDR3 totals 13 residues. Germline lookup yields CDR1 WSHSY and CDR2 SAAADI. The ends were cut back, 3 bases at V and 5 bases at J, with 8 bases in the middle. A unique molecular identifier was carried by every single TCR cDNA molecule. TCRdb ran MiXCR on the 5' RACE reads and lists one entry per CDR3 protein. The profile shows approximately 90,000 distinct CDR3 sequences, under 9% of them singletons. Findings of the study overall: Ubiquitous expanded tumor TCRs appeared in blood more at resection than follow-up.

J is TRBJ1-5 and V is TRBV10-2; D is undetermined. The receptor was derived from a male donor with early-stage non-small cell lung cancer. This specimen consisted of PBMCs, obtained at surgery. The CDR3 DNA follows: TGCGCCAGCAGTGAATATGTGGATCAGCCCCAGCATTTT. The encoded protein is CASSEYVDQPQHF.